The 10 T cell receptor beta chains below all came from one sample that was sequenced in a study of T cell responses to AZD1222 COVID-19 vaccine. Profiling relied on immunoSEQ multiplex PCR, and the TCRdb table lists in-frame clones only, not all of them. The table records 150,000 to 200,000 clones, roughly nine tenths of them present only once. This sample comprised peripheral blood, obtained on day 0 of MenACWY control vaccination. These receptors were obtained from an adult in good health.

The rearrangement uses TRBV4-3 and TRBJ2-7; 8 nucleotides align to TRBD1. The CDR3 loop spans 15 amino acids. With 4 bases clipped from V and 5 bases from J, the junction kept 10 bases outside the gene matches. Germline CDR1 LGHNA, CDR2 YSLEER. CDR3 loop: CASSLQQGEDHEQYF. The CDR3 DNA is TGCGCCAGCAGCCTACAACAGGGGGAGGACCACGAGCAGTACTTC.

The CDR3 nucleotides are TGCGCCAGCAGCTTGGGCAACCAAGAGACCCAGTACTTC. Translation gives CASSLGNQETQYF. The chain joins TRBV5-1 to TRBJ2-5; no firm D call. From germline, CDR1 is SGHRS and CDR2 YFSETQ. The length of the CDR3 is 13 residues. The V gene lost 0 bases and the J gene lost 0 bases, with 3 bases spanning the gap.

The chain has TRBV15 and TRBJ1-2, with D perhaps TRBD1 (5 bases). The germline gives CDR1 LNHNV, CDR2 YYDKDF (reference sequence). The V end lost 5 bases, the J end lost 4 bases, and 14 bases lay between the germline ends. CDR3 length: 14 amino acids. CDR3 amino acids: CATSPNPTGYGYTF. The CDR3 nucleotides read TGTGCCACCAGCCCGAACCCAACAGGCTATGGCTACACCTTC.

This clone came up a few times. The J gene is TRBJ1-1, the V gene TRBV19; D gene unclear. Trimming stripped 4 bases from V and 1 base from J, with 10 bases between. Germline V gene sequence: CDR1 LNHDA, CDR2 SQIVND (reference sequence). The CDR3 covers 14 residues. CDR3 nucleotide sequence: TGTGCCAGTAGTACTCAAAGGACGAACACTGAAGCTTTCTTT. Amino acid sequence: CASSTQRTNTEAFF.

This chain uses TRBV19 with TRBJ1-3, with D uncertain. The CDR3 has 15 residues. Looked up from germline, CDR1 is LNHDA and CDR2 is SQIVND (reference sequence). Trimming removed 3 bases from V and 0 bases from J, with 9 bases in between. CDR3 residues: CASSIGVDSGNTIYF. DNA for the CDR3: TGTGCCAGTAGTATTGGAGTCGACTCTGGAAACACCATATATTTT.

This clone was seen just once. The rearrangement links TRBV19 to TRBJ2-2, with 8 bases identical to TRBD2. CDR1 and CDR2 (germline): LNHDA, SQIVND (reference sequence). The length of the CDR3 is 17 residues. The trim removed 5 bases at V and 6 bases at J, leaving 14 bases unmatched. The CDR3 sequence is CASSGRNLAGWSGELFF. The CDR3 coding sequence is TGTGCCAGTAGTGGGCGAAATTTAGCGGGGTGGTCCGGGGAGCTGTTTTTT.

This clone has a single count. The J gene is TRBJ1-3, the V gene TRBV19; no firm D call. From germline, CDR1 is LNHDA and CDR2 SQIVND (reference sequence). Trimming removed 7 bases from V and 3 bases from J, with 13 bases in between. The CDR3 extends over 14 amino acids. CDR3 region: CASTTSVRGNTIYF. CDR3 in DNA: TGTGCCAGTACCACGTCGGTCCGTGGAAACACCATATATTTT. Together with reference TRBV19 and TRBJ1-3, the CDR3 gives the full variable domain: DGGITQSPKYLFRKEGQNVTLSCEQNLNHDAMYWYRQDPGQGLRLIYYSQIVNDFQKGDIAEGYSVSREKKESFPLTVTSAQKNPTAFYLCASTTSVRGNTIYFGEGSWLTVV.

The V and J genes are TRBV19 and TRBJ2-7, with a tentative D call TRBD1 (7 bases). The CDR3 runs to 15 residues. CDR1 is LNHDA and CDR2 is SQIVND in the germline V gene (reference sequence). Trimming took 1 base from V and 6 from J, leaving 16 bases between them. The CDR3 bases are TGTGCCAGTAGTATAGGGTCGGGAGCAGGGGGCGAGCAGTACTTC. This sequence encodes CASSIGSGAGGEQYF. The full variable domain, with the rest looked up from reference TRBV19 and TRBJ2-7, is DGGITQSPKYLFRKEGQNVTLSCEQNLNHDAMYWYRQDPGQGLRLIYYSQIVNDFQKGDIAEGYSVSREKKESFPLTVTSAQKNPTAFYLCASSIGSGAGGEQYFGPGTRLTVT.

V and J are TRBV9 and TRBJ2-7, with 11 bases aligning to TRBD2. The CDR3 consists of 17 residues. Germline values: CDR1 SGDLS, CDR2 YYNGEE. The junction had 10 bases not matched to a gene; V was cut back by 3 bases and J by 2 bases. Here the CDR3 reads CASSGGTSGPPAYEQYF. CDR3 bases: TGTGCCAGCAGCGGTGGGACTAGCGGACCACCGGCCTACGAGCAGTACTTC.

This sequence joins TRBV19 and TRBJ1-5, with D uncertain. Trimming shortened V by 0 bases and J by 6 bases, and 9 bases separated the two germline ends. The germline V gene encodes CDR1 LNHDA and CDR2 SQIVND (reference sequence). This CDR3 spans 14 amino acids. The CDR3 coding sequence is TGTGCCAGTAGTATAGAGAGGGTGGGTCAGCCCCAGCATTTT. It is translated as CASSIERVGQPQHF.